Below, 8 T cell receptor beta chains from the same sample are listed, as sequenced in a study of response to subunit inactivated influenza vaccine (dated by TCRdb to about 2018). What the time point label conveys for this sample: 45 days after influenza vaccine administration. To prepare the library, RT-PCR was applied. The listed sequencing device is Illumina HiSeq 2500. TCRdb reprocessing: public reads trimmed at Q25 with fastp, clones called with MiXCR, in-frame beta chains kept. Each entry merges the rows of one CDR3 protein and shows their most common DNA and genes. This sample gives under 500,000 distinct CDR3 sequences in total; approximately 11% of them show up just once. More than 10% of the sample goes to the ten largest clones. The sequences come from PBMCs from blood, collected roughly 45 days after vaccination. The receptor source for this set is a man in his fifties who received an inactivated influenza vaccine. Donor details come from another sample of the same person, matched by shared clones.

This clonotype was picked up a small number of times. The genes are TRBV11-2 and TRBJ2-5; D is ambiguous. The V end lost 3 bases, the J end lost 3 bases, and 11 bases lay between the germline ends. The CDR3 runs 14 residues. CDR1 is SGHAT, CDR2 FQNNGV, per germline. The CDR3: CASSFIPFEETQYF. The CDR3 nucleotides read TGTGCCAGCAGCTTTATCCCGTTTGAAGAGACCCAGTACTTC.

The gene calls are TRBV20-1 and TRBJ1-4; D is perhaps TRBD1 (5 bases). Germline V lookup: CDR1 DFQATT, CDR2 SNEGSKA (reference sequence). This CDR3 comprises 14 residues. The germline V and J ends were trimmed by 3 bases and 5 bases, with 13 bases remaining between them. CDR3 DNA sequence: TGCAGTGCTAGGTTGGACAAAGGGAATGAAAAACTGTTTTTT. Translated, it gives CSARLDKGNEKLFF.

There are a few counts of this clonotype. This may be a read error, as it is one base from a much larger clone. V usage is TRBV20-1 and J usage is TRBJ2-7; TRBD1 matches 8 bases. The CDR3 sequence is 12 residues long. V dropped 5 bases and J dropped 3; count of bases not matched to a gene: 3. Germline V CDR1 and CDR2: DFQATT, SNEGSKA (reference sequence). CDR3 nucleotide sequence: TGCAGTGCTCCCGACAGGGGCTACGAGCAGTACTTC. Its translation is CSAPDRGYEQYF.

Only a few counts were recorded for this clonotype. The chain joins TRBV4-1 to TRBJ2-1; D ambiguous. CDR1 and CDR2 from the germline V gene are MGHRA and YSYEKL. The CDR3 is 15 amino acids. Trimming took off 3 bases at V and 3 bases at J, with 12 bases between the two ends. The CDR3 bases are TGCGCCAGCAGCCAGCTCGTGGGGATCTACAATGAGCAGTTCTTC. Translated: CASSQLVGIYNEQFF.

The chain carries TRBV9 and TRBJ2-1; TRBD1 agrees at 8 bases. With V trimmed by 2 bases and J by 11 bases, 3 bases remained unmatched. CDR1 and CDR2 from the germline V gene are SGDLS and YYNGEE. The CDR3 is 12 residues long. The CDR3: CASSVDRGQQFF. The DNA of the CDR3 is TGTGCCAGCAGCGTCGACAGGGGACAGCAGTTCTTC.

This clonotype was seen only a few times. This sequence joins TRBV9 and TRBJ2-3; D uncertain. The V gene lost 1 base and the J gene lost 0 bases, with 6 bases spanning the gap. Per the germline V gene, CDR1 is SGDLS and CDR2 is YYNGEE. This CDR3 region has 14 residues. The CDR3 loop reads CASSVSPSTDTQYF. The DNA for the CDR3 is TGTGCCAGCAGCGTATCGCCGAGCACAGATACGCAGTATTTT.

This clonotype was seen ten or more times. The V gene is TRBV28, the J gene TRBJ2-3; 7 positions match TRBD2. The J segment lost 1 base and the V segment lost 6 bases, leaving 1 base of the junction unmatched. From germline, CDR1 is MDHEN and CDR2 SYDVKM. The CDR3 loop spans 13 amino acids. The CDR3 loop reads CASRGGGTDTQYF. For the CDR3, the DNA is TGTGCCAGCAGGGGGGGGGGCACAGATACGCAGTATTTT.

This clonotype occurred a few times. The chain employs TRBV12-3 or TRBV12-4 and TRBJ2-1, with 14 bases aligning to TRBD2. The V segment lost 5 bases and the J segment 9 bases; nucleotides outside the gene matches: 6. The CDR3 extends over 15 amino acids. CDR3 DNA sequence: TGTGCCAGCAGTCCGAGACTAGCGGGAGGGGTTGAGCAGTTCTTC. Its translation: CASSPRLAGGVEQFF.